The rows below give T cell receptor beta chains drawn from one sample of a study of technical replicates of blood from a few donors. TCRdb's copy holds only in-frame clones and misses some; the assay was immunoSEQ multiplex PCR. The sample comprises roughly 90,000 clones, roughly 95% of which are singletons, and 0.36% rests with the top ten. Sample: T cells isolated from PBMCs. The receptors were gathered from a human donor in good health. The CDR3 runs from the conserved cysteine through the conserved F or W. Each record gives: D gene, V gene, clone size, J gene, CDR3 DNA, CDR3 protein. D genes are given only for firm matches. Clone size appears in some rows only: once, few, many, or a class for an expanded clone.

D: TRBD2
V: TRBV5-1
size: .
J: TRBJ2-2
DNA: TGCGCCAGCAGCAAGGGACTAGCGGGAGAGGCCACCGGGGAGCTGTTTTTT
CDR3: CASSKGLAGEATGELFF

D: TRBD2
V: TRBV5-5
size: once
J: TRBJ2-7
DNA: TGTGCCAGCACCCTTTTCGGTCCGGGACTAGCGGCTTCCGAGCAGTACTTC
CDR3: CASTLFGPGLAASEQYF

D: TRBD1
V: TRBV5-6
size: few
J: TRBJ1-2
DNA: TGTGCCAGCAGCCCCTGGACAGGGGGCGGCTACACCTTC
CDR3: CASSPWTGGGYTF

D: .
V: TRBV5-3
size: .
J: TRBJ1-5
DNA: TGTGCCAGAAGCTTGTGGACACCCAGCAATCAGCCCCAGCATTTT
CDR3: CARSLWTPSNQPQHF

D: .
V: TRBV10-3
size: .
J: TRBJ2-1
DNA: TGTGCCATCAGTGACGGACTTAGCGACAATGAGCAGTTCTTC
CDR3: CAISDGLSDNEQFF

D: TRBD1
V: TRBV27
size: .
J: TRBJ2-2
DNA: TGTGCCAGCAGTTTGGGGACAGGGGGCTTCGGGGAGCTGTTTTTT
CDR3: CASSLGTGGFGELFF

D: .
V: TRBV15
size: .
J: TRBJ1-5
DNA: TGTGCCACCAGCAGAGCTAACAGCTACAATCAGCCCCAGCATTTT
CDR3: CATSRANSYNQPQHF

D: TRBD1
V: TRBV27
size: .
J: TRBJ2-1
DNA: TGTGCCAGCAGTTTTGCGACAGGGGGAAATGAGCAGTTCTTC
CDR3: CASSFATGGNEQFF

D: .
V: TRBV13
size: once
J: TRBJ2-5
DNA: TGTGCCAGCAGCTTAGCAGAGGAGGGTAGGGAGACCCAGTACTTC
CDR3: CASSLAEEGRETQYF

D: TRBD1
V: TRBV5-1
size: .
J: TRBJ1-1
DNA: TGCGCCAGCAGCTGGGACGACAGGGTAGGTAGGAACACTGAAGCTTTCTTT
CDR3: CASSWDDRVGRNTEAFF

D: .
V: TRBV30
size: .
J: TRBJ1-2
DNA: TGTGCCTGGAGTGTAAACTACTATGGCTACACCTTC
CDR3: CAWSVNYYGYTF

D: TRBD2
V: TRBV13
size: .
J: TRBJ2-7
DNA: TGTGCCAGCAGCCAGACAAGATTTAGCGGGGCCTCCTACGAGCAGTACTTC
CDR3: CASSQTRFSGASYEQYF

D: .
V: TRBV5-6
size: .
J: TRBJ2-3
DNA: TGTGCCAGCAGCCGAAGGAGGGGGCAGTTCGAGCGTAGCACAGATACGCAGTATTTT
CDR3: CASSRRRGQFERSTDTQYF

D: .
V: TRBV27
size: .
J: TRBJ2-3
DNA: TGTGCCAGCAAAGGGTTGCGATCTAGCAAGATCGCAGATACGCAGTATTTT
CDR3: CASKGLRSSKIADTQYF

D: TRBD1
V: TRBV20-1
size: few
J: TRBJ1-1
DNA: TGCAGTGCTATAGACAGGGATGCTTTCTTT
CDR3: CSAIDRDAFF

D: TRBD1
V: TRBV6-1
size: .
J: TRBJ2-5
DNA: TGTGCCAGCAGTGAAGCGCTAGGACAGGGGAAAGAGACCCAGTACTTC
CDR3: CASSEALGQGKETQYF

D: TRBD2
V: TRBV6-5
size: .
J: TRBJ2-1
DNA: TGTGCCAGCAGTTGGGGACTAGCGGCCTACAATGAGCAGTTCTTC
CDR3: CASSWGLAAYNEQFF

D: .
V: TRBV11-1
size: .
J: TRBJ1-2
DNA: TGTGCCAGCAGCCACCGTGAGGGTAACTATGGCTACACCTTC
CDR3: CASSHREGNYGYTF

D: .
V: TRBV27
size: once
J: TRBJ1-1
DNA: TGTGCCAGCAGTCCCCATTCAGGCTCAAACACTGAAGCTTTCTTT
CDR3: CASSPHSGSNTEAFF

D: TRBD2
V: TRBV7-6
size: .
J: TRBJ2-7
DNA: TGTGCCAGCAGCTCGGGACTAGCGCGTAGCTCCTACGAGCAGTACTTC
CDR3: CASSSGLARSSYEQYF

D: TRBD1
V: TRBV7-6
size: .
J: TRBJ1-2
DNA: TGTGCCAGCAGCTCGGTGGGACAGGGGAACTATGGCTACACCTTC
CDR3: CASSSVGQGNYGYTF

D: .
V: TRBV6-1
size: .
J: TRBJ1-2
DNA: TGTGCCATCAGGGGACAACTCAACTATGGCTACACCTTC
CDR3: CAIRGQLNYGYTF

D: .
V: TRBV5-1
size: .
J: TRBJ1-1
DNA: TGCGCCAGCAGCTTATTACCCCATGAGACTGAAGCTTTCTTT
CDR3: CASSLLPHETEAFF

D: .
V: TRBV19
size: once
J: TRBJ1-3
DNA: TGTGCCAGTAGTCTAACAGGGAGCTCTGGAAACACCATATATTTT
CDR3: CASSLTGSSGNTIYF

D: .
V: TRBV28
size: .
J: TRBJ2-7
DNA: TGTGCCAGCAGTTTGGGGGCGCTAGCTGTGGGCGAGCAGTACTTC
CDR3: CASSLGALAVGEQYF

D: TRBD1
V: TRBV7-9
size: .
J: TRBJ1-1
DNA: TGTGCCAGCAGCGGGGGACAGGTGAACACTGAAGCTTTCTTT
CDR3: CASSGGQVNTEAFF

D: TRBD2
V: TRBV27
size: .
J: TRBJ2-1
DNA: TGTGCCACACGGGCGGGAGGGTCCTACAATGAGCAGTTCTTC
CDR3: CATRAGGSYNEQFF

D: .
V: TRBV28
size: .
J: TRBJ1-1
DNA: TGTGCCAGCAGTTTTCGGGGGACTGAAGCTTTCTTT
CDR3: CASSFRGTEAFF

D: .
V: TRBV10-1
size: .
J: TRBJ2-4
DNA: TGCGCCAGCAGTGAGCACCCTTTTGCTTTGGGGCAAAACATTCAGTACTTC
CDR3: CASSEHPFALGQNIQYF

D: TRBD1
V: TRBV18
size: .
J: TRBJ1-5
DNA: TGTGCCAGCTCAGGACAGGGAAATCAGCCCCAGCATTTT
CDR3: CASSGQGNQPQHF

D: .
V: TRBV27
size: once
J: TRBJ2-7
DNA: TGTGCCAGCAGAACTAAAGCGGGTCCAACCTACGAGCAGTACTTC
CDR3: CASRTKAGPTYEQYF

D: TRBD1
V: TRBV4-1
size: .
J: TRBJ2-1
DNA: TGCGCCAGCAGCCTTGGGACAGGGGGCATCGGGCCTAGCTCCTACAATGAGCAGTTCTTC
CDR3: CASSLGTGGIGPSSYNEQFF

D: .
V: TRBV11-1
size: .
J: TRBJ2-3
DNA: TGTGCCAGCAGTCTTGGAGAGCCCACAGATACGCAGTATTTT
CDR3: CASSLGEPTDTQYF

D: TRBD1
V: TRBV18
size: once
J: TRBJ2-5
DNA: TGTGCCAGCTCACCCCTAGAGGGGGCCCAAGAGACCCAGTACTTC
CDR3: CASSPLEGAQETQYF

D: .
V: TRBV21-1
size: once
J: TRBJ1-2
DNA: TGTGCCAGCAGCAAATCCGGGGGACAGGCGAAATATGGCTACACCTTC
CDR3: CASSKSGGQAKYGYTF

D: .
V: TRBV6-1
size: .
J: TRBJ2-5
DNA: TGTGCCAGCAGTGATGTTAATCAAGAGACCCAGTACTTC
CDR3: CASSDVNQETQYF

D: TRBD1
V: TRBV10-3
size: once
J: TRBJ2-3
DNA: TGTGCCATCAGTGAGGCTGGGACAGGTAGATCAGATACGCAGTATTTT
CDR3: CAISEAGTGRSDTQYF

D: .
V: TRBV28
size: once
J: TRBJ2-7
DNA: TGTGCCAGCAGTTCGTCTGCTAGCGTACTCTACGAGCAGTACTTC
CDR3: CASSSSASVLYEQYF

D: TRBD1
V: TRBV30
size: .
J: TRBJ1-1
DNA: TGTGCCTGGAAGCTTCAGGGGGTTTGGACTGAAGCTTTCTTT
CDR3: CAWKLQGVWTEAFF

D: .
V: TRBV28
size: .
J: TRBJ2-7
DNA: TGTGCCAGCAGTTTTGTGGACAGCGAGCAGTACTTC
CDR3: CASSFVDSEQYF

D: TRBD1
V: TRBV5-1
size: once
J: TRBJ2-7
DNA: TGCGCCAGCAGCTTCAACAGGGGTTACGAGCAGTACTTC
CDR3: CASSFNRGYEQYF

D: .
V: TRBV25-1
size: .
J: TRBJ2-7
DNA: TGTGCCAGCAGTGCTCTCCAGGGGCTTAGCTCCTACGAGCAGTACTTC
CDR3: CASSALQGLSSYEQYF

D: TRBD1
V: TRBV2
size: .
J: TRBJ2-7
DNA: TGTGCCAGCAGTGAGCAACCGGGACAGCCACTACGAGGGCAGTACTTC
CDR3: CASSEQPGQPLRGQYF

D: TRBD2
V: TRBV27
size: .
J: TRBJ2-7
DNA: TGTGCCAGCAGTTTAATAGCGGGCACCTCCCCCTACGAGCAGTACTTC
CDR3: CASSLIAGTSPYEQYF

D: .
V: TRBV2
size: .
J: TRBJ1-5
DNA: TGTGCCAGCACAGGGATGAGCAGCAATCAGCCCCAGCATTTT
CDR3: CASTGMSSNQPQHF

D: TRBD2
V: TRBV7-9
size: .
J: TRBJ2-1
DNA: TGTGCCAGCAGCGCACTAGCGGCGTACAATGAGCAGTTCTTC
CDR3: CASSALAAYNEQFF

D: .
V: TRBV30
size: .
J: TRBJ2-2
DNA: TGTGCCTGGAGTGTAGAGAGTGGCACCGGGGAGCTGTTTTTT
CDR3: CAWSVESGTGELFF

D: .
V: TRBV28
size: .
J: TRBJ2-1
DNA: TGTGCCAGCAGTTTGGGGGGATGGAATGAGCAGTTCTTC
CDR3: CASSLGGWNEQFF

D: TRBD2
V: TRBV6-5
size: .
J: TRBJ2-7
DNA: TGTGCCAGCAGTTACTTGGGGGAGGGCCCCTACGAGCAGTACTTC
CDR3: CASSYLGEGPYEQYF

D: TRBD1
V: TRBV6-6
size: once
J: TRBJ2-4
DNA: TGTGCCAGCAGTTACGACAGGGGAAACATTCAGTACTTC
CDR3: CASSYDRGNIQYF

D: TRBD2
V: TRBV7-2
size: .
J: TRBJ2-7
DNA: TGTGCCAGCAGCTTATGGGAGGGTCCCTACGAGCAGTACTTC
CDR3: CASSLWEGPYEQYF